This T cell receptor (beta chain) is drawn from a study of blood T cell repertoires in COVID-19. Authors' processing steps: Quantification of nucleated cells was approximated via reference gene primer amplification. TCRdb's copy holds only in-frame clones and misses some; the assay was immunoSEQ multiplex PCR. V and J calls and clone size are those listed in that table; D and trimming were worked out from the DNA. The data contain about 13,000 clones, roughly 80% of them singletons. Per germline, CDR1 LNHNV and CDR2 YYDKDF (reference sequence). This CDR3 has 14 amino acids. V lost 9 bases and J 6 bases, leaving 20 bases between the germline ends.

This sequence was found in a woman older than 75 with acute or convalescent COVID-19. The sequencing input was peripheral blood. The chain recombines TRBV15 with TRBJ1-2; possible D gene TRBD1, 6 bases. CDR3 sequence: CATNYRQETNGYTF. CDR3 bases: TGTGCCACTAACTACAGACAGGAAACAAATGGCTACACCTTC.